Listed below are T cell receptor beta chains from one sample, sequenced in a study of shared clonotypes between healthy human individuals. TCRdb's table, derived via immunoSEQ multiplex PCR, lists solely in-frame clones and lacks some. In the table there are more than 2 million clones, around 95% of which are singletons. The specimen was naive CD4+ T cells sorted from blood. These TCRs come from a man aged 18 to 35 in good health. Both conserved end residues are part of each CDR3. A D gene is named only where the DNA matches it firmly. The size entry is marked missing in some rows and otherwise reads once, few, many or a size class.

J gene: TRBJ1-6; V gene: TRBV10-1; D gene: TRBD1; clone size: NA; CDR3 DNA: TGCGCCAGCAGGGGGACAGGGGATAATTCACCCCTCCACTTT; CDR3 protein: CASRGTGDNSPLHF
J gene: TRBJ2-7; V gene: TRBV5-1; D gene: NA; clone size: NA; CDR3 DNA: TGCGCCAGCAGATCCGGGGCAGGGACCACGGGTGAGCAGTACTTC; CDR3 protein: CASRSGAGTTGEQYF
J gene: TRBJ1-2; V gene: TRBV19; D gene: NA; clone size: NA; CDR3 DNA: TGTGCCAGTAGTATAGATCGCCTCTATGGCTACACCTTC; CDR3 protein: CASSIDRLYGYTF
J gene: TRBJ2-7; V gene: TRBV6-1; D gene: TRBD2; clone size: NA; CDR3 DNA: TGTGCCAGCAGTGAAACCCCAGGACTAGCGGATTTCTACTTC; CDR3 protein: CASSETPGLADFYF
J gene: TRBJ1-5; V gene: TRBV19; D gene: NA; clone size: NA; CDR3 DNA: TGTGCCAGTAGTACTCCGCCGGGGACACAGAGCAATCAGCCCCAGCATTTT; CDR3 protein: CASSTPPGTQSNQPQHF
J gene: TRBJ2-1; V gene: TRBV15; D gene: NA; clone size: NA; CDR3 DNA: TGTGCCACCAGCAACCCGGACCGATTTCGGGATGAGCAGTTCTTC; CDR3 protein: CATSNPDRFRDEQFF
J gene: TRBJ2-5; V gene: TRBV5-1; D gene: NA; clone size: NA; CDR3 DNA: TGCGCCAGCAGCTTGGGTAGCGGTGGAGAGACCCAGTACTTC; CDR3 protein: CASSLGSGGETQYF
J gene: TRBJ2-3; V gene: TRBV9; D gene: NA; clone size: once; CDR3 DNA: TGTGCCAGCAGTTCCCGGACTAACACAGATACGCAGTATTTT; CDR3 protein: CASSSRTNTDTQYF
J gene: TRBJ1-6; V gene: TRBV9; D gene: NA; clone size: NA; CDR3 DNA: TGTGCCAGCAGCGTGGAAGGGAACGGGTCACCCCTCCACTTT; CDR3 protein: CASSVEGNGSPLHF
J gene: TRBJ2-1; V gene: TRBV7-2; D gene: NA; clone size: NA; CDR3 DNA: TGTGCCAGCAGCTCCGGGTGGGGCTCCTACAATGAGCAGTTCTTC; CDR3 protein: CASSSGWGSYNEQFF
J gene: TRBJ2-7; V gene: TRBV10-1; D gene: TRBD2; clone size: NA; CDR3 DNA: TGCGCCAGCAGTGAGGGGACTAACTACGAGCAGTACTTC; CDR3 protein: CASSEGTNYEQYF
J gene: TRBJ1-1; V gene: TRBV7-5; D gene: NA; clone size: NA; CDR3 DNA: TGTGCCAGAAGCCCCCGTTCCAGACTGAACACTGAAGCTTTCTTT; CDR3 protein: CARSPRSRLNTEAFF
J gene: TRBJ1-1; V gene: TRBV6-5; D gene: NA; clone size: NA; CDR3 DNA: TGTGCCAGCAGTTACCAGGGGTACACTGAAGCTTTCTTT; CDR3 protein: CASSYQGYTEAFF
J gene: TRBJ1-3; V gene: TRBV6-1; D gene: NA; clone size: NA; CDR3 DNA: TGTGCCAGCAGTGAAAACAGGGTGAGCAACACCATATATTTT; CDR3 protein: CASSENRVSNTIYF
J gene: TRBJ1-4; V gene: TRBV5-4; D gene: NA; clone size: NA; CDR3 DNA: TGTGCCAGCAGCCGGGATGTGAGCGGCGAAAAACTGTTTTTT; CDR3 protein: CASSRDVSGEKLFF
J gene: TRBJ1-1; V gene: TRBV19; D gene: NA; clone size: NA; CDR3 DNA: TGTGCCAGTAGTAGGACAGTTACCACTGAAGCTTTCTTT; CDR3 protein: CASSRTVTTEAFF
J gene: TRBJ1-5; V gene: TRBV6-1; D gene: NA; clone size: NA; CDR3 DNA: TGTGCCAGCAGTGAATTTGGGGCTAGGGCCCAGCATTTT; CDR3 protein: CASSEFGARAQHF
J gene: TRBJ1-1; V gene: TRBV9; D gene: NA; clone size: once; CDR3 DNA: TGTGCCAGCAGCCCCGTCCTCGGGCAACGATTCGAAGCTTTCTTT; CDR3 protein: CASSPVLGQRFEAFF
J gene: TRBJ2-5; V gene: TRBV7-9; D gene: NA; clone size: once; CDR3 DNA: TGTGCCAGCAGCTCAGCCGGGACTTTGGAGACCCAGTACTTC; CDR3 protein: CASSSAGTLETQYF
J gene: TRBJ2-3; V gene: TRBV10-3; D gene: NA; clone size: NA; CDR3 DNA: TGTGCCATCAGTGTCACAGGGACTAGCACAGATACGCAGTATTTT; CDR3 protein: CAISVTGTSTDTQYF
J gene: TRBJ1-4; V gene: TRBV5-1; D gene: NA; clone size: NA; CDR3 DNA: TGCGCCAGCAGCGCGGACGCCCATTTAGGTCAACTGTTTTTT; CDR3 protein: CASSADAHLGQLFF
J gene: TRBJ2-7; V gene: TRBV29-1; D gene: TRBD2; clone size: NA; CDR3 DNA: TGCAGCGTTGGGGTAGCGGGGGCTTACGAGCAGTACTTC; CDR3 protein: CSVGVAGAYEQYF
J gene: TRBJ2-3; V gene: TRBV5-1; D gene: NA; clone size: NA; CDR3 DNA: TGCGCCAGCAGCTTGGGGGGAGTTTCTTTAGATACGCAGTATTTT; CDR3 protein: CASSLGGVSLDTQYF
J gene: TRBJ2-1; V gene: TRBV4-3; D gene: TRBD2; clone size: once; CDR3 DNA: TGCGCCAGCAGCCAGGGGGGGACTAGCGCTTACAATGAGCAGTTCTTC; CDR3 protein: CASSQGGTSAYNEQFF
J gene: TRBJ2-1; V gene: TRBV7-2; D gene: NA; clone size: NA; CDR3 DNA: TGTGCCAGCAGCTCCCTTGGGCCGAATGAGCAGTTCTTC; CDR3 protein: CASSSLGPNEQFF
J gene: TRBJ2-7; V gene: TRBV30; D gene: TRBD1; clone size: NA; CDR3 DNA: TGTGCCTGGAGTCCGAAGGGACAGGGGGTTTACGAGCAGTACTTC; CDR3 protein: CAWSPKGQGVYEQYF
J gene: TRBJ1-5; V gene: TRBV30; D gene: NA; clone size: NA; CDR3 DNA: TGTGCCTGGAGTGGGGCTAAGAGCAATCAGCCCCAGCATTTT; CDR3 protein: CAWSGAKSNQPQHF
J gene: TRBJ2-7; V gene: TRBV7-6; D gene: NA; clone size: once; CDR3 DNA: TGTGCCAGCAGCTACCTGCCCGGGGGCGGGACCTACGAGCAGTACTTC; CDR3 protein: CASSYLPGGGTYEQYF